What follows are 5 T cell receptor beta chains derived from one specimen sequenced in a study of shared clonotypes between healthy human individuals. Sequenced by immunoSEQ multiplex PCR; TCRdb stores in-frame clones only, minus some. The data hold around 2,000,000 clones, with roughly 96% observed a single time. The specimen was naive CD4+ T cells sorted from blood. Subset here: CD45RA+ positively selected. The receptor source for this set is a man between 18 and 35 years old in good health.

The CDR3 sequence is CASSQAGTSFTGELFF. CDR3 DNA sequence: TGTGCCAGCAGCCAAGCCGGGACTAGCTTCACCGGGGAGCTGTTTTTT. The genes are TRBV14 and TRBJ2-2, with 9 positions matching TRBD2. CDR3 length: 16 amino acids. CDR1 and CDR2 from the germline V gene are SGHDN and FVKESK. With 1 base clipped from V and 4 bases from J, the junction kept 4 bases outside the gene matches.

The chain carries TRBV9 and TRBJ2-3, with TRBD2 identical over 10 bases. This CDR3 is 17 amino acids long. Germline V CDR1 and CDR2: SGDLS, YYNGEE. Trimming removed 2 bases from V and 5 bases from J; junction bases left unmatched: 11. The CDR3 nucleotides read TGTGCCAGCAGCGTGAGTCTAGCGGGAGTTATGGGAGATACGCAGTATTTT. Amino acids: CASSVSLAGVMGDTQYF. Drawing the rest from reference TRBV9 and TRBJ2-3, the complete variable domain is DSGVTQTPKHLITATGQRVTLRCSPRSGDLSVYWYQQSLDQGLQFLIQYYNGEERAKGNILERFSAQQFPDLHSELNLSSLELGDSALYFCASSVSLAGVMGDTQYFGPGTRLTVL.

This rearrangement joins TRBV6-1 to TRBJ2-7; either TRBD1 or TRBD2 may supply D (5 bases each). Trimming left V 2 bases short and J 2 bases short, with 16 bases between. Germline V CDR1 and CDR2: MNHNS, SASEGT. This CDR3 spans 16 amino acids. CDR3 sequence (DNA): TGTGCCAGCAGTGAACCTCGGACCCGAGGGGCCTACGAGCAGTACTTC. As protein: CASSEPRTRGAYEQYF.

V usage is TRBV7-2 and J usage is TRBJ1-2; 7 bases map to TRBD1. The CDR3 loop spans 15 amino acids. Germline-derived CDR1 and CDR2 are SGHTA and FQGNSA. The trim removed 5 bases at V and 4 bases at J, leaving 10 bases unmatched. CDR3 region: CASSPFMRQGYGYTF. As DNA, the CDR3 is TGTGCCAGCAGCCCGTTTATGAGACAGGGCTATGGCTACACCTTC.

The rearrangement uses TRBV30 and TRBJ2-7, with 10 bases lining up with TRBD1. Germline CDR1 is GTSNPN and CDR2 is SVGIG (reference sequence). V lost 0 bases, J lost 7 bases, and 6 bases stayed unmatched. The CDR3 spans 14 residues. The DNA for the CDR3 is TGTGCCTGGAGTGTGAGACAGGGGGCCAGTGAGCAGTACTTC. It is translated as CAWSVRQGASEQYF.